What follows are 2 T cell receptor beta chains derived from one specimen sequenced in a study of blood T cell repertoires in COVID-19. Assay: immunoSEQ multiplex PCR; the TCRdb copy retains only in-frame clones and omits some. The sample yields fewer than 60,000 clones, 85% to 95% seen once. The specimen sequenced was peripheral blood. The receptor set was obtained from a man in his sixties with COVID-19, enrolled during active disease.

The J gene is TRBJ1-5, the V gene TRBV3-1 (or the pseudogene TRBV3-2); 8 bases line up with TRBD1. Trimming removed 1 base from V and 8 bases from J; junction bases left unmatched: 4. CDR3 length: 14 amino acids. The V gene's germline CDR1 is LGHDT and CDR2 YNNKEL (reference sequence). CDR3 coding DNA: TGTGCCAGCAGCCAAGGCAGGGGGCGAAAGCCCCAGCATTTT. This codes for CASSQGRGRKPQHF.

The chain's CDR3 is CASSMGAGPDTQYF. Here the CDR3 DNA reads TGTGCCAGTAGTATGGGCGCGGGCCCAGATACGCAGTATTTT. The rearrangement uses TRBV19 and TRBJ2-3, with D possibly matching TRBD2 (5 bases). Germline assignment: CDR1 LNHDA and CDR2 SQIVND (reference sequence). Trimming removed 3 bases from V and 4 bases from J, with 11 bases in between. The CDR3 has 14 residues. Using reference TRBV19 and TRBJ2-3 for the parts outside the CDR3, the full variable domain is DGGITQSPKYLFRKEGQNVTLSCEQNLNHDAMYWYRQDPGQGLRLIYYSQIVNDFQKGDIAEGYSVSREKKESFPLTVTSAQKNPTAFYLCASSMGAGPDTQYFGPGTRLTVL.